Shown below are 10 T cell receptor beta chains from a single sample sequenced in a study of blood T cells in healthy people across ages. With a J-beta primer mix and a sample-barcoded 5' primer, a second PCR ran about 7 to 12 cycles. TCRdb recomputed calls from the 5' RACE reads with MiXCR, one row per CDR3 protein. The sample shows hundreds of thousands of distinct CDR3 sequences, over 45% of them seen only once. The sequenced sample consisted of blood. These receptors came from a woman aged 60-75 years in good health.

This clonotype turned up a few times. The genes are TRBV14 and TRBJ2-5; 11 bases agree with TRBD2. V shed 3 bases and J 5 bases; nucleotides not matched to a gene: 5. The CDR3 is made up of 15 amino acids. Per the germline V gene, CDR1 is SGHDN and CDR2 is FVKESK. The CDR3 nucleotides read TGTGCCAGCAGCCAGATAGCGGGAGGGCTTGAGACCCAGTACTTC. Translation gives CASSQIAGGLETQYF.

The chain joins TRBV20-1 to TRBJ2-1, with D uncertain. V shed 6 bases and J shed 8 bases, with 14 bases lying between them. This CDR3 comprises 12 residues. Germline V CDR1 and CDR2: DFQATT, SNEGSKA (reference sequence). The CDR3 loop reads CSARARSYEQFF. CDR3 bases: TGCAGTGCCCGGGCCCGATCCTATGAGCAGTTCTTC.

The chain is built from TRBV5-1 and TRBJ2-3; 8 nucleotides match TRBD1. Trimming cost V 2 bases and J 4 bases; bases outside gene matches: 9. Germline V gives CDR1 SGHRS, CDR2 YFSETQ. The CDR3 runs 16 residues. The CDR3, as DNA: TGCGCCAGCAGCTTTAGAGCAGGGGGCAGCGCAGATACGCAGTATTTT. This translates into CASSFRAGGSADTQYF.

Here the CDR3 reads CASSQGWDRGRDEQYF. DNA of the CDR3: TGCGCCAGCAGCCAAGGTTGGGACAGGGGGCGCGACGAGCAGTACTTC. The chain joins TRBV4-3 to TRBJ2-7, with TRBD1 identical over 12 bases. Looked up from germline, CDR1 is LGHNA and CDR2 is YSLEER. V lost 1 base and J lost 5; bases outside the gene matches: 6. This CDR3 region has 16 residues.

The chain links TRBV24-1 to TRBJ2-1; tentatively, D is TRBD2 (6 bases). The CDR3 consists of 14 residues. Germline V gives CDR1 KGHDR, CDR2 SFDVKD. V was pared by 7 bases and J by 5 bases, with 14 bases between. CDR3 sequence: CATSNPSENNEQFF. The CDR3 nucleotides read TGTGCCACCAGCAACCCTAGCGAGAACAATGAGCAGTTCTTC.

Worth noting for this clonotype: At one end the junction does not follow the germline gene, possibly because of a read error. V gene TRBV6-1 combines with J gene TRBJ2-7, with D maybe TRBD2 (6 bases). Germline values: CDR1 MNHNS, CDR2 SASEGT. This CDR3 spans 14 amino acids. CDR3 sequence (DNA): TGTGCAAGCAAGAGGTGGCAAAGGGAGGACGAGCAGTACTTC. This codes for CASKRWQREDEQYF.

The CDR3 protein is CASSLCRGLAGCTDTQYF. The CDR3 DNA sequence: TGTGCCAGCAGTTTATGCCGGGGACTAGCGGGTTGCACAGATACGCAGTATTTT. The chain uses TRBV28 and TRBJ2-3, with TRBD2 matching 12 bases. V shed 0 bases, J shed 1 base, and the junction held 5 bases outside the gene matches. The CDR3 covers 18 residues. The germline gives CDR1 MDHEN, CDR2 SYDVKM.

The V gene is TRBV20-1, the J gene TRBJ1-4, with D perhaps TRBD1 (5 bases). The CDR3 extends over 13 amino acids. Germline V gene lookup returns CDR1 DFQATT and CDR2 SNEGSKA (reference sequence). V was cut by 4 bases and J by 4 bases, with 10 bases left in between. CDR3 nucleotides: TGCAGTGCTAATCCGACAGATAATGAAAAACTGTTTTTT. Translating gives CSANPTDNEKLFF.

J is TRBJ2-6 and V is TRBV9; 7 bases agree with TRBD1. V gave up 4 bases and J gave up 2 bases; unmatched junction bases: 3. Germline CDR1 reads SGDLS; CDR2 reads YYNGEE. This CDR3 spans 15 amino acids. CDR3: CASSTRGTGANVLTF. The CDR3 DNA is TGTGCCAGCAGCACCAGGGGGACTGGGGCCAACGTCCTGACTTTC. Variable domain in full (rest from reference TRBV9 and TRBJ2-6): DSGVTQTPKHLITATGQRVTLRCSPRSGDLSVYWYQQSLDQGLQFLIQYYNGEERAKGNILERFSAQQFPDLHSELNLSSLELGDSALYFCASSTRGTGANVLTFGAGSRLTVL.

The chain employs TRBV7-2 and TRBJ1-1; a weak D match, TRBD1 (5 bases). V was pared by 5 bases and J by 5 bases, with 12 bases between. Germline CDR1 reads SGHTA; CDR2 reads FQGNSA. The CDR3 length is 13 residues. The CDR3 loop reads CASSPGVGTEAFF. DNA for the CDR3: TGTGCCAGCAGCCCGGGGGTAGGGACTGAAGCTTTCTTT.